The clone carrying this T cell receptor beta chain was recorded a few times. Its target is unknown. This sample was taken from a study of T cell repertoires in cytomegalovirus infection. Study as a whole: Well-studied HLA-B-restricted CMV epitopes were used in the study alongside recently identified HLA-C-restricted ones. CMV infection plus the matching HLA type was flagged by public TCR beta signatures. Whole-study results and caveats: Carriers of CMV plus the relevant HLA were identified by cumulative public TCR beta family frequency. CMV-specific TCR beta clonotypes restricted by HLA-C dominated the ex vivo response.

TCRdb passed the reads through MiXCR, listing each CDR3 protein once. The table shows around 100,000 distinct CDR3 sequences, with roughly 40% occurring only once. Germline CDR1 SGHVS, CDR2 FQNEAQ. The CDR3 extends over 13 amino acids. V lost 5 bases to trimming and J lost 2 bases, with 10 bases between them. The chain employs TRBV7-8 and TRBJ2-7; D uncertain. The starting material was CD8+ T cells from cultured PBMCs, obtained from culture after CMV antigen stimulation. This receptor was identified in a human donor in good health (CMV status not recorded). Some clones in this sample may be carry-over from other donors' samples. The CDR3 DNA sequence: TGTGCCAGCAGCACAGTGGGCACCTACGAGCAGTACTTC. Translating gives CASSTVGTYEQYF.